The 5 T cell receptor beta chains given below trace back to one sample, sequenced in a study of cytomegalovirus exposure and HLA in healthy donors. Researchers ran the PCR with 60 Vbeta and 13 Jbeta primers. Repertoires were generated with immunoSEQ multiplex PCR, while TCRdb's copy carries only in-frame clones and drops some. The sample contains around 120,000 clones, around 74% of which appear only once. The sequenced sample consisted of PBMCs. All receptors derive from a man between 60 and 75 years old in good health and CMV-seropositive.

This CDR3 reads CASSVEDRGRGETQYF. CDR3 nucleotides: TGTGCCAGCAGCGTAGAGGACAGGGGGCGAGGAGAGACCCAGTACTTC. The chain couples TRBV9 to TRBJ2-5; 11 bases align to TRBD1. With V trimmed by 0 bases and J by 4 bases, 5 bases remained unmatched. The CDR3 consists of 16 residues. In germline, CDR1 is SGDLS, CDR2 YYNGEE.

The chain uses TRBV29-1 and TRBJ2-3; weak D call: TRBD2 (6 bases). Germline V lookup: CDR1 SQVTM, CDR2 ANQGSEA. Trimming stripped 4 bases from V and 1 base from J, with 9 bases between. CDR3 length equals 13 residues. In nucleotides, the CDR3 is TGCAGCGTTGCCGGGGGAGGCACAGATACGCAGTATTTT. This sequence encodes CSVAGGGTDTQYF.

The chain is built from TRBV6-5 and TRBJ1-1; TRBD1 is a possible D gene (6 bases). Germline V gives CDR1 MNHEY, CDR2 SVGAGI. V was shortened by 6 bases and J by 7 bases, with 21 bases between the two germline ends. This CDR3 is built from 15 residues. CDR3 sequence (DNA): TGTGCCAGCAGCCTCTCACCAGGGGCGCTGGGTGAAGCTTTCTTT. Protein sequence: CASSLSPGALGEAFF.

The chain carries TRBV7-3 and TRBJ1-1; D gene uncertain. This CDR3 contains 15 residues. In germline, CDR1 is SGHTA, CDR2 FQGTGA. The V gene lost 7 bases and the J gene lost 1 base, with 16 bases spanning the gap. This CDR3 is CASTPSGGGNTEAFF. In nucleotides, the CDR3 is TGTGCCAGCACCCCCTCGGGAGGTGGGAACACTGAAGCTTTCTTT.

The chain joins TRBV6-5 to TRBJ2-7, with TRBD1 identical over 10 bases. The CDR3 totals 15 residues. The germline V gene has CDR1 MNHEY and CDR2 SVGAGI. J lost 5 bases, V lost 6 bases, and 10 bases had no gene match. The CDR3, as DNA: TGTGCCAGCAGGAGGACCGGGACAGGGGAGAACGAGCAGTACTTC. This encodes CASRRTGTGENEQYF.